A single count supports the clone carrying this T cell receptor (beta chain). What it recognizes is unknown. The data were taken from a study of cytomegalovirus exposure and HLA in healthy donors. Overall study results and limits: As a later analysis revealed, most CMV-associated TCR beta chains appeared HLA-restricted. The study reported that TCR beta sequences accurately predicted HLA-A and HLA-B alleles in most subjects. TCR sequences were mostly rare, though some public TCRs occurred in many donors.

The CDR3 is 15 amino acids. PCR amplification relied on 60 Vbeta primers (plus 13 Jbeta primers). Libraries were prepared by immunoSEQ multiplex PCR; TCRdb keeps only in-frame clonotypes and omits some of them. The sample shows about 180,000 clones, 70% to 80% of them seen only once. In nominal health when sampled, donors likely had unrecorded immune exposures nonetheless. The J gene is TRBJ1-4, the V gene TRBV21-1. TRBV21-1 is a known pseudogene. Material: PBMCs. The sequence was obtained from a woman between 40 and 55 years old in good health and CMV-seronegative. DNA for the CDR3: TGTGCCAGCAGGACGGACCGGGATCCTAATGAAAAACTGTTTTTT. This codes for CASRTDRDPNEKLFF.